Listed below are T cell receptor beta chains from one sample, sequenced in a study of blood T cells in healthy people across ages. TCRdb reprocessed the 5' RACE reads via MiXCR and lists one record per CDR3 protein. This table has over a million distinct CDR3 sequences, approximately 59% appearing once. The sequenced sample consisted of blood. The receptors originated from a man aged 18 to 30 in good health. Each CDR3 is given with its conserved first and last residue. Fields, in order: D gene, J gene, V gene, clone size, CDR3 protein, CDR3 DNA. The D gene is left open where the match is weak. Expanded clones are given a class, and other clones once, few, many or no size at all.

TRBD2,TRBJ2-3,TRBV4-1,-,CASSQVGLAGGRTDTQYF,TGCGCCAGCAGCCAAGTAGGTCTAGCGGGGGGTCGCACAGATACGCAGTATTTT
TRBD1,TRBJ1-4,TRBV29-1,-,CSVVGAETGEKLFF,TGCAGCGTTGTCGGCGCTGAGACAGGGGAAAAACTGTTTTTT
-,TRBJ2-7,TRBV5-1,-,CASSLAYRENEQYF,TGCGCCAGCAGCTTGGCCTACAGGGAGAACGAGCAGTACTTC
-,TRBJ2-1,TRBV4-2,-,CASTHLPGDYNEQFF,TGTGCCAGCACACACCTTCCGGGAGACTACAATGAGCAGTTCTTC
TRBD1,TRBJ2-7,TRBV4-1,-,CASSQVGTGVLGQYF,TGCGCCAGCAGCCAAGTCGGGACAGGGGTGTTAGGGCAGTACTTC
-,TRBJ2-2,TRBV14,-,CASSHVTRGTGELFF,TGTGCCAGCAGCCACGTGACTAGAGGCACCGGGGAGCTGTTTTTT
-,TRBJ1-2,TRBV6-1,-,CASSELQEGGYTF,TGTGCCAGCAGTGAACTACAGGAGGGTGGCTACACCTTC
TRBD1,TRBJ2-5,TRBV20-1,once,CSARSTGGQTQYF,TGCAGTGCTAGAAGTACAGGGGGCCAGACCCAGTACTTC
-,TRBJ2-5,TRBV7-9,-,CASSSMGGETQYF,TGTGCCAGCAGCTCAATGGGGGGAGAGACCCAGTACTTC
-,TRBJ1-1,TRBV29-1,-,CSVGVPGAFF,TGCAGCGTTGGGGTCCCTGGGGCTTTCTTT
-,TRBJ2-1,TRBV18,-,CAGSPPVDSGLIYNEQFF,TGTGCCGGCTCACCACCGGTGGATAGCGGTCTAATCTACAATGAGCAGTTCTTC
-,TRBJ2-7,TRBV3-1,few,CASSHRRGASLYEQYF,TGTGCCAGCAGCCACCGGAGAGGGGCCAGCCTCTACGAGCAGTACTTC
-,TRBJ2-5,TRBV4-1,few,CASSQVRASGETQYF,TGCGCCAGCAGCCAAGTTCGAGCGTCCGGGGAGACCCAGTACTTC
TRBD2,TRBJ2-3,TRBV7-2,-,CASSSALAGSTDTQYF,TGTGCCAGCAGCTCAGCACTAGCGGGGTCCACAGATACGCAGTATTTT
-,TRBJ2-7,TRBV20-1,-,CSASEPVGNEQYF,TGCAGTGCTAGCGAACCGGTCGGGAACGAGCAGTACTTC
TRBD1,TRBJ1-6,TRBV4-3,-,CASSQRMTGSNSPLHF,TGCGCCAGCAGCCAGAGAATGACAGGGTCCAATTCACCCCTCCACTTT
-,TRBJ2-7,TRBV28,few,CASSVARSYEQYF,TGTGCCAGCAGTGTCGCCAGGTCCTACGAGCAGTACTTC